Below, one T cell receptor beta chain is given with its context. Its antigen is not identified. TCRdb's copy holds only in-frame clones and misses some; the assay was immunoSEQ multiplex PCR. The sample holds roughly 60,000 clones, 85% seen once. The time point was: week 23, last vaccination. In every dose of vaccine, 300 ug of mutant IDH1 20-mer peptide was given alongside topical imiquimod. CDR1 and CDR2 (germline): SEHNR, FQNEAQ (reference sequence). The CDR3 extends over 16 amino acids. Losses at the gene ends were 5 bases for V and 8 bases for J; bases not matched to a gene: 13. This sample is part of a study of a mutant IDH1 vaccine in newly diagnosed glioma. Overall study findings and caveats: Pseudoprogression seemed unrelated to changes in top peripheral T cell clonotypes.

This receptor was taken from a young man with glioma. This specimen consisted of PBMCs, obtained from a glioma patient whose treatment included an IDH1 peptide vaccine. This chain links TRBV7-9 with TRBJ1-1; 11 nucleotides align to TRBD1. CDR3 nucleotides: TGTGCCAGCAGCCCCTATCGTGGACAGGGGGCCGAAGAAGCTTTCTTT. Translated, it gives CASSPYRGQGAEEAFF.